Listed below are T cell receptor beta chains from one sample, sequenced in a study of blood T cell repertoires in COVID-19. TCRdb's copy holds only in-frame clones and misses some; the assay was immunoSEQ multiplex PCR. The repertoire holds approximately 150,000 clones, with around 83% as singletons. Sequencing was done on a sample of peripheral blood. These receptors all stem from a human donor with acute or convalescent COVID-19. The donor label of this sample is uncertain. Both conserved end residues are trimmed from each CDR3. Fields, in order: V gene, clone size, J gene, CDR3 protein. Expanded clones get a size class; other rows say once, few or many, or leave the size out.

TRBV6-5	once	TRBJ1-2	ASTLGPEPGGGYT
TRBV19	NA	TRBJ1-5	ASSTGTRNQPQH
TRBV28	once	TRBJ2-1	AILDSSSYNEQF
TRBV7-2	NA	TRBJ1-2	ASSSRTGVVLYGYT
TRBV7-2	NA	TRBJ1-1	ASSLDSLRTEAF
TRBV2	NA	TRBJ2-5	ASRLQETQY
TRBV14	NA	TRBJ1-3	ASRRGQGAGTLAGNTIY
TRBV3-1/TRBV3-2	NA	TRBJ2-5	ASSPKTGLAGGLETQY
TRBV6-5	NA	TRBJ2-3	ASSYSTGGAADTQY
TRBV9	NA	TRBJ1-5	ASSVGGFGVWPQH
TRBV5-1	NA	TRBJ2-2	ASSFRQGWTGELF
TRBV4-3	NA	TRBJ1-1	ASSQDWDSGANTEAF